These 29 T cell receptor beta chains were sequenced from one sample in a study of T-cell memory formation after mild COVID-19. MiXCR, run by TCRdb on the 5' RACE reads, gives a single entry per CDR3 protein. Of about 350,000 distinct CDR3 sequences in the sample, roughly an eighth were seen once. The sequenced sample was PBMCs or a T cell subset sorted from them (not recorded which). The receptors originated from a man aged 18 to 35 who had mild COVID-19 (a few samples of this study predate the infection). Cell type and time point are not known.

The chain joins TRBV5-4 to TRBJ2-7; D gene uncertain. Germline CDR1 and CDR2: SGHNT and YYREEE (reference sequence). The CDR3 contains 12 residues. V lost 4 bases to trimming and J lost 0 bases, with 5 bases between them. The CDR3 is CASSRFSYEQYF. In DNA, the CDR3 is TGTGCCAGCAGCCGGTTCTCCTACGAGCAGTACTTC.

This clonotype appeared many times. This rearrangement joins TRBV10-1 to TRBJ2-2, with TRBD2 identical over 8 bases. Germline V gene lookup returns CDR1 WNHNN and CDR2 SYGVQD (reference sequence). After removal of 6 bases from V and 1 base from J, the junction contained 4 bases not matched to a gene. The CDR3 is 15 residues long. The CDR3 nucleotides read TGCGCCAGCAGGCCCGGGGGGGTGAACACCGGGGAGCTGTTTTTT. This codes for CASRPGGVNTGELFF.

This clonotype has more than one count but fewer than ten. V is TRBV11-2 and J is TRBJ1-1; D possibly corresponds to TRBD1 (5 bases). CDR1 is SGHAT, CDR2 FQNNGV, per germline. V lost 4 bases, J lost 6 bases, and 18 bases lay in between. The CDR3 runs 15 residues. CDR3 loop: CASSSIQGRRSEAFF. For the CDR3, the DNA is TGTGCCAGCAGCTCGATCCAGGGCCGACGGTCTGAAGCTTTCTTT.

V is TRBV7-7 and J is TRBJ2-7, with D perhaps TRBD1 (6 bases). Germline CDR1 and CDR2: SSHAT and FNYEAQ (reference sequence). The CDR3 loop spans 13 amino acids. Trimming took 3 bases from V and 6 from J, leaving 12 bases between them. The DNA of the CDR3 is TGTGCCAGCAGCTTGACAGGTTCCCTCGAGCAGTACTTC. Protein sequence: CASSLTGSLEQYF. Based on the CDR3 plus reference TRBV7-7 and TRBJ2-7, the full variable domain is GAGVSQSPRYKVTKRGQDVTLRCDPISSHATLYWYQQALGQGPEFLTYFNYEAQPDKSGLPSDRFSAERPEGSISTLTIQRTEQRDSAMYRCASSLTGSLEQYFGPGTRLTVT.

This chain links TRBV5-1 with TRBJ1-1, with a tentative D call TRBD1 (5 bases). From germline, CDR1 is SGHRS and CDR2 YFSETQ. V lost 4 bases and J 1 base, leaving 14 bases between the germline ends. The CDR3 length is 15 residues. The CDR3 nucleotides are TGCGCCAGCAGCATGGACATGGGGCGGAACACTGAAGCTTTCTTT. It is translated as CASSMDMGRNTEAFF. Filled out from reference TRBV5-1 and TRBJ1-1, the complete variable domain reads KAGVTQTPRYLIKTRGQQVTLSCSPISGHRSVSWYQQTPGQGLQFLFEYFSETQRNKGNFPGRFSGRQFSNSRSEMNVSTLELGDSALYLCASSMDMGRNTEAFFGQGTRLTVV.

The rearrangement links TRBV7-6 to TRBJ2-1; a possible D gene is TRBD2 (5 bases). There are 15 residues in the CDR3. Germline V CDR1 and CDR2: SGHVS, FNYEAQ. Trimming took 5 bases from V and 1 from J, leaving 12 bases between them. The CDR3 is CASSPEEQSYNEQFF. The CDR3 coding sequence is TGTGCCAGCAGCCCGGAGGAACAGTCCTACAATGAGCAGTTCTTC.

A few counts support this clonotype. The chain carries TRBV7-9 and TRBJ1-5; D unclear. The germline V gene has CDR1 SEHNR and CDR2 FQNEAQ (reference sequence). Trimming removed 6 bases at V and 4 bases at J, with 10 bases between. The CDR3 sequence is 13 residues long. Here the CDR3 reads CASSQSLNQPQHF. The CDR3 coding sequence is TGTGCCAGCAGTCAATCTTTAAATCAGCCCCAGCATTTT.

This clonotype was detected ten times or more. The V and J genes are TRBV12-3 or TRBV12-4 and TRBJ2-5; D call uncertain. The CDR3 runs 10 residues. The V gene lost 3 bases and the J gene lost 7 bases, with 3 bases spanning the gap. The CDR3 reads CASSLGTQYF. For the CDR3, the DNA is TGTGCCAGCAGTTTGGGGACCCAGTACTTC.

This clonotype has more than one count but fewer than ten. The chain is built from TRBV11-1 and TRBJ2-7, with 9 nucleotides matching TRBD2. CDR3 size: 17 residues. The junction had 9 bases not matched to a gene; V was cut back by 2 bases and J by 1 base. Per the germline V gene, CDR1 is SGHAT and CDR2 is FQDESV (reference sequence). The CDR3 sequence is CASSLSPLAGLSYEQYV. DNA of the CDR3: TGTGCCAGCAGCTTATCTCCGCTAGCGGGGCTATCCTACGAGCAGTACGTC.

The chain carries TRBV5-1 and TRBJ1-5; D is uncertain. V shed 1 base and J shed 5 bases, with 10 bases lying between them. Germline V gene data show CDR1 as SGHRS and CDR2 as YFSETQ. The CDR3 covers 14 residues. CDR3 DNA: TGCGCCAGCAGCTTGTTTCCCGTGGATCAGCCCCAGCATTTT. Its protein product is CASSLFPVDQPQHF.

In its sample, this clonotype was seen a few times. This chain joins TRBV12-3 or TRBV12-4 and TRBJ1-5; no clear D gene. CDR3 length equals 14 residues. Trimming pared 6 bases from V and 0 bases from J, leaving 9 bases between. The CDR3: CASRLGISNQPQHF. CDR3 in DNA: TGTGCCAGCAGACTGGGAATTAGCAATCAGCCCCAGCATTTT.

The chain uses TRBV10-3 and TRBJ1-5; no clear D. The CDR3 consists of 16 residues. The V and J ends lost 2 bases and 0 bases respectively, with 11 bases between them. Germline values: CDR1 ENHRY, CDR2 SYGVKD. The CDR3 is CAISEGDPYSNQPQHF. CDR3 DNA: TGTGCCATCAGTGAGGGGGATCCTTATAGCAATCAGCCCCAGCATTTT.

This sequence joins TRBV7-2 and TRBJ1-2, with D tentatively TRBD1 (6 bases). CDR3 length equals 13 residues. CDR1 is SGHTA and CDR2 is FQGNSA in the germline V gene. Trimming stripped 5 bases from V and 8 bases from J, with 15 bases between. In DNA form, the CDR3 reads TGTGCCAGCAGCACCGGGACACTTCAGGGCTACACCTTC. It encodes CASSTGTLQGYTF.

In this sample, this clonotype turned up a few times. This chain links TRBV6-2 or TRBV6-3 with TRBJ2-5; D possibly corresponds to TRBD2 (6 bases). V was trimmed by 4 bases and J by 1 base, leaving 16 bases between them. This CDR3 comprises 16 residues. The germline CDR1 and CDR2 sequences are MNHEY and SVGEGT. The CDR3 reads CASSFAPGGGQETQYF. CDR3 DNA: TGTGCCAGCAGTTTTGCTCCCGGGGGAGGCCAAGAGACCCAGTACTTC.

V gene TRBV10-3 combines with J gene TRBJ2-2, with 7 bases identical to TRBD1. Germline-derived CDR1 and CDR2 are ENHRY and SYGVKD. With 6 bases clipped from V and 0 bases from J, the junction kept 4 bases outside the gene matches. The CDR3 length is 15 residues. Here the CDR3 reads CAIRSGTANTGELFF. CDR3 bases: TGTGCCATCAGATCCGGGACAGCGAACACCGGGGAGCTGTTTTTT.

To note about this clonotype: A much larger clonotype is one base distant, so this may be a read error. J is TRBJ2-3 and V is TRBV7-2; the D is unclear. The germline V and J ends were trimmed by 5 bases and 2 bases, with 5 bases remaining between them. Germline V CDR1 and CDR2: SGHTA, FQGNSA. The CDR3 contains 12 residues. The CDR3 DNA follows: TGTGCCAGCAGCCACGACACAGATACGCAGTATTTT. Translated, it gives CASSHDTDTQYF.

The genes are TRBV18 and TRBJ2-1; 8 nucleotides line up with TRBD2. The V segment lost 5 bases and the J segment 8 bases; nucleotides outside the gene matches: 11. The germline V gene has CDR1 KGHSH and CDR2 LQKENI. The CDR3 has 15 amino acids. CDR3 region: CASSSVAGGADEQFF. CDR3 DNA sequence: TGTGCCAGCTCAAGTGTGGCCGGGGGGGCAGATGAGCAGTTCTTC.

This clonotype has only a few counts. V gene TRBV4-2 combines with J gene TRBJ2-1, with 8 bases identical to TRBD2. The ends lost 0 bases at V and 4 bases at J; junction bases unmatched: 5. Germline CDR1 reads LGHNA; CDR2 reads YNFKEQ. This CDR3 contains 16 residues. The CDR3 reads CASSQDRSGGYNEQFF. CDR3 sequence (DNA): TGTGCCAGCAGCCAAGATAGGAGCGGGGGTTACAATGAGCAGTTCTTC.

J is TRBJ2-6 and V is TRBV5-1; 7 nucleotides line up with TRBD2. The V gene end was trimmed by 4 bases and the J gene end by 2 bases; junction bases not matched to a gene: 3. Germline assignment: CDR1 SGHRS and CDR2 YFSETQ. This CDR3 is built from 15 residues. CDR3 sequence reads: CASSPGLAGANVLTF. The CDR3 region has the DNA TGCGCCAGCAGCCCAGGACTAGCTGGGGCCAACGTCCTGACTTTC.

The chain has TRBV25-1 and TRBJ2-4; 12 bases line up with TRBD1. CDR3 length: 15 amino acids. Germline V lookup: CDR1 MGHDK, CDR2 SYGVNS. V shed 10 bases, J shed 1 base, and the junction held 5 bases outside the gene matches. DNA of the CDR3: TGTGCCACAAAGGGACAGGGGGCTGCCAAAAACATTCAGTACTTC. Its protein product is CATKGQGAAKNIQYF. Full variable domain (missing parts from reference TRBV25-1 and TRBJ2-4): EADIYQTPRYLVIGTGKKITLECSQTMGHDKMYWYQQDPGMELHLIHYSYGVNSTEKGDLSSESTVSRIRTEHFPLTLESARPSHTSQYLCATKGQGAAKNIQYFGAGTRLSVL.

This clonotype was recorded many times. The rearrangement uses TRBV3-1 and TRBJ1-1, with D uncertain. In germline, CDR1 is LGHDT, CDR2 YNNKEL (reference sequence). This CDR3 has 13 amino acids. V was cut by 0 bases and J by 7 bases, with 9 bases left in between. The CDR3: CASSQDWAGEAFF. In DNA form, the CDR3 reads TGTGCCAGCAGCCAAGATTGGGCCGGTGAAGCTTTCTTT. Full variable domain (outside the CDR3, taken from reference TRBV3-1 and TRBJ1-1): DTAVSQTPKYLVTQMGNDKSIKCEQNLGHDTMYWYKQDSKKFLKIMFSYNNKELIINETVPNRFSPKSPDKAHLNLHINSLELGDSAVYFCASSQDWAGEAFFGQGTRLTVV.

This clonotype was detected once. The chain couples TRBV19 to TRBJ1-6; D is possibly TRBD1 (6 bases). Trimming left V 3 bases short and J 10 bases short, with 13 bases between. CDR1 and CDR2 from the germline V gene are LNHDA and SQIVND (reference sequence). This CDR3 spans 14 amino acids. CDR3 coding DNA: TGTGCCAGTAGTATTACCGGGGGCATGTCACCCCTCCACTTT. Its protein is CASSITGGMSPLHF. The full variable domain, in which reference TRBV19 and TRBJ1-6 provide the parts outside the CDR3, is DGGITQSPKYLFRKEGQNVTLSCEQNLNHDAMYWYRQDPGQGLRLIYYSQIVNDFQKGDIAEGYSVSREKKESFPLTVTSAQKNPTAFYLCASSITGGMSPLHFGNGTRLTVT.

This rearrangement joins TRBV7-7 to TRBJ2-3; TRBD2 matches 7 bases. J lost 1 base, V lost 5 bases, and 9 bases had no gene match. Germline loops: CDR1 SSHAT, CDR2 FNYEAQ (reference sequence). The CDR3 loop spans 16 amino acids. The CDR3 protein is CASSPQPAGGTDTQYF. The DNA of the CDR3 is TGTGCCAGCAGCCCCCAACCCGCGGGGGGCACAGATACGCAGTATTTT.

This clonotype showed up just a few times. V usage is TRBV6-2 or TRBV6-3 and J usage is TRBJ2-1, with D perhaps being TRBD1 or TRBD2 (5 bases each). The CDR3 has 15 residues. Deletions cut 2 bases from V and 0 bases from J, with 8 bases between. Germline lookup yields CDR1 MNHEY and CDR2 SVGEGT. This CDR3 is CASSYRGRSYNEQFF. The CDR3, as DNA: TGTGCCAGCAGTTACCGGGGACGCTCCTACAATGAGCAGTTCTTC.

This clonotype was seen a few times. The CDR3 loop is CAISDVASGGDTQYF. The CDR3 coding sequence is TGTGCCATCAGTGATGTGGCTAGCGGTGGGGATACGCAGTATTTT. V usage is TRBV10-3 and J usage is TRBJ2-3, with 7 bases aligning to TRBD2. Germline assignment: CDR1 ENHRY and CDR2 SYGVKD. The CDR3 is 15 residues long. The ends lost 3 bases at V and 6 bases at J; junction bases unmatched: 9.

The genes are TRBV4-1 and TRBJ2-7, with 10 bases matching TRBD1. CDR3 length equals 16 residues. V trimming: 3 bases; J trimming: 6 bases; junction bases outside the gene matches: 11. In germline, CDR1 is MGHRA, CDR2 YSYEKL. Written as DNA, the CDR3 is TGCGCCAGCAGCCATCACCCGGGACAGGGGAAGGCCGAGCAGTACTTC. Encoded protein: CASSHHPGQGKAEQYF.

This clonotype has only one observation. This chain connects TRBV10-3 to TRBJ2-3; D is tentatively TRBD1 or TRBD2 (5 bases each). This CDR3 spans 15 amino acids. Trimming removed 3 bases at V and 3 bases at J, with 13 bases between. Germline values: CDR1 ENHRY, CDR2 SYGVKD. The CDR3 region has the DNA TGTGCCATCAGTGACTCCCAGGGCGGGACAGATACGCAGTATTTT. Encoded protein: CAISDSQGGTDTQYF.

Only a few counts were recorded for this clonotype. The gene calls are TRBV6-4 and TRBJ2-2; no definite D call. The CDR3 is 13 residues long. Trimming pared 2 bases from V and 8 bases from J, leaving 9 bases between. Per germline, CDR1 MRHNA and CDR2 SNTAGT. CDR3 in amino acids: CASSDRHFGELFF. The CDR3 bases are TGTGCCAGCAGTGACCGGCACTTTGGGGAGCTGTTTTTT.

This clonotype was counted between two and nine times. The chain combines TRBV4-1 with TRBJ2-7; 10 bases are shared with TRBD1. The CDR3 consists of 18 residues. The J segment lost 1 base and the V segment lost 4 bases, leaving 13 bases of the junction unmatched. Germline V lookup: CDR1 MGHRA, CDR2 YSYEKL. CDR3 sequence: CASSPGTGALLRSYEQYF. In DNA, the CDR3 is TGCGCCAGCAGCCCCGGGACAGGGGCCTTGTTGAGGTCCTACGAGCAGTACTTC.